This T cell receptor (beta chain) originates from a study of spatial heterogeneity in lung cancer (dated by TCRdb to the late 2010s). Turning to the overall study: Donors were some 70 patients with early-stage, untreated non-small cell lung cancer from the lung TRACERx cohort. Follow-up PBMC samples were sequenced whenever available, with a median time to follow-up of 2 to 3 years after resection. More beta-chain than alpha-chain transcripts were consistently detected, likely reflecting higher beta-chain transcript abundance. In the raw uncorrected reads, each unique combination of TCR and UMI appeared more than ten times on average. In non-small cell lung cancer, the study quantitatively compared TCR alpha and beta repertoires across several tumor regions, matched nontumor lung, and blood. TCR repertoire features were related to nonsynonymous mutation counts determined by whole-exome sequencing of tumor tissue. Both alpha and beta chains were TCR-sequenced in samples taken at surgery, namely 220 tumor regions, 62 to 65 matched nontumor lung samples and 56 PBMC samples. Overall study results and their limits: Additional single-cell paired TCR alpha and beta sequencing was considered necessary to confirm, at a functional level, the hypothesis that regional TCRs recognize regional mutations. Comparisons of baseline and follow-up blood repertoires included only about 15 patients. Ubiquitous expanded tumor TCRs showed up in blood more often at tumor resection than at routine follow-up.

Libraries were made using 5' RACE. Instrument on record: NextSeq 500. To allow correction of PCR and sequencing errors, the TCR library protocol tagged every TCR cDNA molecule with a unique molecular identifier. Processing in the source paper ran as follows. Decombinator tools were used for TCR identification, UMI-based error correction and CDR3 extraction. Expanded TCRs were defined as those above a frequency of 2 per 1,000, corresponding to the top 1% of the tumor frequency distribution. Each repertoire was subsampled 100 times to 5,000 TCRs, after which Renyi diversity was computed with the R vegan package. CDR3 similarity networks were built from amino acid triplet string-kernel similarity, connecting CDR3s with pairwise similarity above 0.82. Clones were called with MiXCR by TCRdb after fastp trimmed the public reads at Q25, and only in-frame beta chains were retained. Rows with one shared CDR3 protein collapse into an entry with the most common genes and DNA. For this entry, the V and J calls and clone size follow TCRdb and not the study's own pipeline. Counted in this sample were around 120,000 distinct CDR3 sequences; 10% to 15% of them appeared once. Clones ranked in the top ten supply over 15% of the sample.

As concerns this clonotype: The antigen this receptor binds is unknown. Base qualities are not recorded, but no much larger clone differs from it by a single base.

Read against the paper, the sample's time point label means: blood at routine non-recurrence follow-up after resection. TCR sequencing used whole RNA extracted from tumor and nontumor lung tissue, or from cryopreserved PBMC samples, without cell sorting. Only patients with enough RNA available from two or more tumor regions were chosen for TCR sequencing. The V end loses 2 bases and the J end loses 5 bases, and a stretch of 11 bases separates them. The cysteine opens and the phenylalanine closes a CDR3 of 14 amino acids. Solely the CDR3 DNA is kept, with 42 bases framed from the first base. As encoded in the germline V gene, CDR1 is SGHTA while CDR2 is FQGNSA.

The receptor was derived from a male donor with early-stage non-small cell lung cancer. The sample in question was PBMCs, obtained at follow-up. The rearranged segments are TRBV7-2 and TRBJ2-3; 5 matching bases give a weak D call of TRBD2. The CDR3 has the sequence CASSLRSGRDTQYF. The nucleotide sequence reads as follows: TGTGCCAGCAGCTTACGAAGCGGCAGAGATACGCAGTATTTT. The entire variable domain, with the stretches around the CDR3 drawn from the reference TRBV7-2 and TRBJ2-3 proteins, is GAGVSQSPSNKVTEKGKDVELRCDPISGHTALYWYRQSLGQGLEFLIYFQGNSAPDKSGLPSDRFSAERTGGSVSTLTIQRTQQEDSAVYLCASSLRSGRDTQYFGPGTRLTVL.